Shown below are 26 T cell receptor beta chains from a single sample sequenced in a study of radiotherapy plus CTLA-4 blockade in lung cancer (dated by TCRdb to the late 2010s). Library generation was performed with the immunoSEQ multiplex PCR assay. What TCRdb holds here is the immuneACCESS table cut down to in-frame rearrangements. Part of the clones is not present; checked against another copy, under half of the missing clones reflect an unresolved V gene, and the others are unexplained. The sample profile shows 35,000 to 45,000 clones; approximately 89% of them were found once. 5% to 6% of the sample belongs to the ten largest clones. The material sequenced was peripheral blood, taken from a patient treated with radiotherapy plus ipilimumab. Receptors originate from a human donor with non-small cell lung cancer who had stable disease on radiotherapy plus ipilimumab.

The chain employs TRBV4-1 and TRBJ2-5, with 8 bases aligning to TRBD2. Trimming took 1 base from V and 5 from J; bases not matched to a gene: 12. The CDR3 covers 17 residues. In germline, CDR1 is MGHRA, CDR2 YSYEKL. The CDR3 sequence: CASSQGSGTRGRETQYF. CDR3 coding DNA: TGCGCCAGCAGCCAAGGCTCCGGGACTAGAGGTCGTGAGACCCAGTACTTC.

This clone appeared a few times. Here the CDR3 reads CASSLALGSLSYEQYF. The CDR3 DNA reads as TGTGCCAGCAGCTTGGCGCTGGGGAGCCTATCCTACGAGCAGTACTTC. The chain joins TRBV5-8 to TRBJ2-7; the D gene is possibly TRBD2 (5 bases). The length of the CDR3 is 16 residues. Trimming removed 0 bases from V and 1 base from J, with 14 bases in between. Germline lookup yields CDR1 SGHTS and CDR2 YDEGEE.

Only a few counts were recorded for this clone. This chain links TRBV28 with TRBJ2-3, with D possibly matching TRBD1 (6 bases). Germline CDR1 and CDR2: MDHEN and SYDVKM. Trimming pared 4 bases from V and 4 bases from J, leaving 9 bases between. CDR3 size: 13 residues. The CDR3 region has the DNA TGTGCCAGCAGTTATTCAGGGGCAGATACGCAGTATTTT. Its protein is CASSYSGADTQYF.

The V gene is TRBV7-9, the J gene TRBJ1-2; D possibly corresponds to TRBD1 (6 bases). The V gene lost 1 base and the J gene lost 2 bases, with 11 bases spanning the gap. This CDR3 is built from 15 residues. From germline, CDR1 is SEHNR and CDR2 FQNEAQ (reference sequence). Here the CDR3 reads CASSLEGGPNYGYTF. Here the CDR3 DNA reads TGTGCCAGCAGCTTAGAGGGGGGGCCGAACTATGGCTACACCTTC.

This rearrangement joins TRBV6-6 to TRBJ2-1; 9 bases are shared with TRBD1. The CDR3 sequence is 16 residues long. The germline CDR1 and CDR2 sequences are MNHNY and SVGAGI (reference sequence). V lost 7 bases, J lost 0 bases, and 7 bases stayed unmatched. CDR3 DNA: TGTGCCAGCAACCAACAGGGGGCGAGCTCCTACAATGAGCAGTTCTTC. Its translation: CASNQQGASSYNEQFF.

The chain carries TRBV13 and TRBJ2-7; 7 bases are a match to TRBD1. The junction had 11 bases not matched to a gene; V was cut back by 8 bases and J by 7 bases. CDR3 length equals 13 residues. Germline values: CDR1 PRHDT, CDR2 FYEKMQ (reference sequence). CDR3 amino acids: CASRGGTSREQYF. The CDR3 DNA follows: TGTGCCAGCCGAGGGGGCACGTCGCGGGAGCAGTACTTC.

V gene TRBV27 combines with J gene TRBJ2-3; weak D call: TRBD2 (6 bases). Germline CDR1 reads MNHEY; CDR2 reads SMNVEV (reference sequence). Trimming removed 11 bases from V and 0 bases from J, with 21 bases in between. The CDR3 is made up of 16 amino acids. The CDR3 DNA is TGTGCCGGATCATCCGATAGCGGTCCTAGCACAGATACGCAGTATTTT. Protein product: CAGSSDSGPSTDTQYF.

The CDR3, as DNA: TGTGCCAGCAGGGGACTTACCTCTGGAAACACCATATATTTT. Translation: CASRGLTSGNTIYF. The rearrangement uses TRBV2 and TRBJ1-3; D perhaps matches TRBD1 (5 bases). V was clipped by 6 bases and J by 0 bases, with 9 bases between them. Germline assignment: CDR1 SNHLY and CDR2 FYNNEI. This CDR3 has 14 amino acids.

This CDR3 reads CASSPPRGPQHF. The CDR3 nucleotides are TGTGCCAGCAGCCCCCCCCGGGGGCCCCAGCATTTT. The rearrangement links TRBV28 to TRBJ1-5; D gene ambiguous. The CDR3 is made up of 12 amino acids. V gave up 6 bases and J gave up 9 bases, with 12 bases separating them. Germline CDR1 and CDR2: MDHEN and SYDVKM.

The chain carries TRBV5-6 and TRBJ2-2; 8 bases line up with TRBD2. Unmatched junction bases numbered 2, after V lost 0 bases and J lost 1 base. Per germline, CDR1 SGHDT and CDR2 YYEEEE. This CDR3 contains 16 residues. CDR3 residues: CASSLALAENTGELFF. The CDR3 DNA is TGTGCCAGCAGCTTGGCACTAGCGGAGAACACCGGGGAGCTGTTTTTT.

The rearrangement links TRBV2 to TRBJ1-5; D gene ambiguous. Trimming took 6 bases from V and 0 from J, leaving 6 bases between them. This CDR3 is 13 amino acids long. The germline V gene encodes CDR1 SNHLY and CDR2 FYNNEI. CDR3 bases: TGTGCCAGCAGGGCCCATAGCAATCAGCCCCAGCATTTT. It yields the protein CASRAHSNQPQHF.

The genes are TRBV5-1 and TRBJ2-2; 7 positions agree with TRBD2. Per the germline V gene, CDR1 is SGHRS and CDR2 is YFSETQ. The CDR3 contains 15 residues. Trimming removed 3 bases from V and 4 bases from J; junction bases left unmatched: 6. DNA for the CDR3: TGCGCCAGCAGCTACCTAGGGGAGGGCACCGGGGAGCTGTTTTTT. Protein: CASSYLGEGTGELFF. Supplemented by reference TRBV5-1 and TRBJ2-2, the full variable domain reads KAGVTQTPRYLIKTRGQQVTLSCSPISGHRSVSWYQQTPGQGLQFLFEYFSETQRNKGNFPGRFSGRQFSNSRSEMNVSTLELGDSALYLCASSYLGEGTGELFFGEGSRLTVL.

The chain has TRBV20-1 and TRBJ1-1; a possible D gene is TRBD1 (6 bases). The germline CDR1 and CDR2 sequences are DFQATT and SNEGSKA (reference sequence). V shed 6 bases and J shed 6 bases, with 11 bases lying between them. The CDR3 is 11 residues long. As DNA, the CDR3 is TGCAGTGCCCGGACAGTTTCTGAAGCTTTCTTT. This translates into CSARTVSEAFF.

The V and J genes are TRBV28 and TRBJ2-5; possibly TRBD1 for D (6 bases). Germline CDR1 is MDHEN and CDR2 is SYDVKM. There are 16 residues in the CDR3. Trimming took 1 base from V and 6 from J, leaving 18 bases between them. The chain's CDR3 is CASSLYGGQSGKTQYF. In DNA, the CDR3 is TGTGCCAGCAGTTTATATGGGGGACAATCGGGGAAGACCCAGTACTTC.

Only one count was recorded for this clone. The chain links TRBV11-2 to TRBJ1-6; TRBD1 is a possible D gene (5 bases). V was pared by 2 bases and J by 4 bases, with 12 bases between. Germline V gives CDR1 SGHAT, CDR2 FQNNGV. This CDR3 is built from 16 residues. For the CDR3, the DNA is TGTGCCAGCAGCTTAACCGCAGACAGATATAATTCACCCCTCCACTTT. This translates into CASSLTADRYNSPLHF.

The chain uses TRBV5-4 and TRBJ2-1, with D perhaps matching TRBD2 (7 bases). Germline CDR1 reads SGHNT; CDR2 reads YYREEE (reference sequence). CDR3 size: 17 residues. V was clipped by 1 base and J by 6 bases, with 20 bases between them. CDR3 DNA sequence: TGTGCCAGCAGCTTGAGCGTGGTCCAGCGGGACACCAATGAGCAGTTCTTC. Its protein is CASSLSVVQRDTNEQFF.

This chain links TRBV7-2 with TRBJ2-1; 8 nucleotides agree with TRBD2. Germline V CDR1 and CDR2: SGHTA, FQGNSA. The ends lost 5 bases at V and 14 bases at J; junction bases unmatched: 20. The CDR3 is 16 amino acids. The CDR3 nucleotides are TGTGCCAGCAGCCTACGGCAGGGGAGGAAAGCGGGAGAGGAGTTCTTC. Protein sequence: CASSLRQGRKAGEEFF.

J is TRBJ1-4 and V is TRBV19, with a weak D call TRBD1 (6 bases). Deletions cut 5 bases from V and 4 bases from J, with 17 bases between. The CDR3 consists of 16 residues. The germline CDR1 and CDR2 sequences are LNHDA and SQIVND (reference sequence). Here the CDR3 DNA reads TGTGCCAGTAGTTCAACCGCAGGGGCCGTTAATGAAAAACTGTTTTTT. Translation: CASSSTAGAVNEKLFF.

J is TRBJ2-7 and V is TRBV6-6; D remains unclear. Between the trimmed V and J ends, which lost 6 bases and 2 bases, there was a span of 11 bases. Germline values: CDR1 MNHNY, CDR2 SVGAGI (reference sequence). CDR3 length: 13 amino acids. CDR3 loop: CASSPVIAYEQYF. Here the CDR3 DNA reads TGTGCCAGCAGCCCCGTTATAGCCTACGAGCAGTACTTC.

This rearrangement joins TRBV5-1 to TRBJ2-3; 11 nucleotides line up with TRBD2. The CDR3 is 14 residues long. Trimming removed 7 bases from V and 7 bases from J; junction bases left unmatched: 8. CDR1 is SGHRS, CDR2 YFSETQ, per germline. CDR3 amino acids: CASGTSGGANTQYF. The CDR3 nucleotides read TGCGCCAGCGGTACTAGCGGGGGCGCAAATACGCAGTATTTT.

This clone has more than one count but fewer than ten. J is TRBJ2-1 and V is TRBV15; TRBD2 agrees at 10 bases. The CDR3 has 18 residues. Germline V gives CDR1 LNHNV, CDR2 YYDKDF (reference sequence). The trim removed 0 bases at V and 0 bases at J, leaving 5 bases unmatched. The DNA for the CDR3 is TGTGCCACCAGCAGAGATATACAGCGGGAGGGCTCCTACAATGAGCAGTTCTTC. This sequence encodes CATSRDIQREGSYNEQFF.

The J gene is TRBJ1-2, the V gene TRBV5-4; possible D gene TRBD1, 6 bases. The CDR3 consists of 15 residues. The germline V gene has CDR1 SGHNT and CDR2 YYREEE (reference sequence). V was pared by 4 bases and J by 4 bases, with 17 bases between. The CDR3 is CASSATRGGPYGYTF. CDR3 sequence (DNA): TGTGCCAGCAGCGCAACCCGGGGGGGGCCCTATGGCTACACCTTC.

The chain employs TRBV2 and TRBJ2-1; 7 bases fit TRBD2. With V trimmed by 5 bases and J by 5 bases, 15 bases remained unmatched. Germline V CDR1 and CDR2: SNHLY, FYNNEI. This CDR3 comprises 17 residues. CDR3 sequence: CASSSRSGGSAHNEQFF. The CDR3 DNA reads TGTGCCAGCAGTTCCCGGTCGGGCGGGAGTGCCCACAATGAGCAGTTCTTC.

This clone was counted a few times. The V gene is TRBV15, the J gene TRBJ2-1; D remains unclear. In germline, CDR1 is LNHNV, CDR2 YYDKDF (reference sequence). The ends were cut back, 1 base at V and 10 bases at J, with 8 bases in the middle. CDR3 length equals 12 residues. The CDR3 sequence is CATSRVDREQFF. In DNA, the CDR3 is TGTGCCACCAGCAGAGTAGATCGGGAGCAGTTCTTC.

The rearrangement links TRBV7-3 to TRBJ2-3, with D maybe TRBD2 (7 bases). CDR1 SGHTA and CDR2 FQGTGA come from the germline V gene. Trimming removed 3 bases at V and 7 bases at J, with 14 bases between. The CDR3 contains 14 residues. The DNA for the CDR3 is TGTGCCAGCAGCTTGGAGGGAGGGACAAATACGCAGTATTTT. This gives the protein CASSLEGGTNTQYF.

The V and J genes are TRBV6-1 and TRBJ2-7, with a weak D call TRBD2 (5 bases). Germline lookup yields CDR1 MNHNS and CDR2 SASEGT. The CDR3 spans 12 residues. V was shortened by 6 bases and J by 6 bases, with 12 bases between the two germline ends. CDR3: CASSPPGVEQYF. DNA for the CDR3: TGTGCCAGCAGCCCCCCCGGGGTCGAGCAGTACTTC.